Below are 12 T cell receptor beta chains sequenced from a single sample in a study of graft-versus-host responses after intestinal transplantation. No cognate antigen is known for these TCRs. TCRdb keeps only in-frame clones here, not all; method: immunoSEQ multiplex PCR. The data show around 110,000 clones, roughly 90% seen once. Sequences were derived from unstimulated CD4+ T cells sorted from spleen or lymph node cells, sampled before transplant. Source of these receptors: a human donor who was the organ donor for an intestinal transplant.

The CDR3 region has the DNA TGTGCCAGCAGTGGACAGGGGAGGATCTATGGCTACACCTTC. Translation gives CASSGQGRIYGYTF. This sequence joins TRBV6-5 and TRBJ1-2, with TRBD1 matching over 9 bases. The J segment lost 4 bases and the V segment lost 5 bases, leaving 5 bases of the junction unmatched. This CDR3 comprises 14 residues. CDR1 MNHEY and CDR2 SVGAGI come from the germline V gene.

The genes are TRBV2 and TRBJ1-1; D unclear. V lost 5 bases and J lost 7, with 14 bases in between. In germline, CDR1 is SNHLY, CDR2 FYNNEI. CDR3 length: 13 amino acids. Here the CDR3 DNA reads TGTGCCAGCAGTCAGCAGCGTGTAGGTGAAGCTTTCTTT. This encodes CASSQQRVGEAFF.

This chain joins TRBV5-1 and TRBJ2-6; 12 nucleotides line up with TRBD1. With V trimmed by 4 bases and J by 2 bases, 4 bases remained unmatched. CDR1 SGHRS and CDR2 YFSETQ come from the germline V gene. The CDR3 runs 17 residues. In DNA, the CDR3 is TGCGCCAGCAGCCTCCGGGACAGGGGGCCTGGGGCCAACGTCCTGACTTTC. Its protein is CASSLRDRGPGANVLTF.

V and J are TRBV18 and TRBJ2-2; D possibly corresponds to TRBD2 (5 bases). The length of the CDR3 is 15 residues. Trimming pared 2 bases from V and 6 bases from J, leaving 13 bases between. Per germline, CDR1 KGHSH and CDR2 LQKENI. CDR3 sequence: CASSPSGIEPGELFF. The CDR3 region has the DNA TGTGCCAGCTCACCATCCGGGATTGAACCCGGGGAGCTGTTTTTT.

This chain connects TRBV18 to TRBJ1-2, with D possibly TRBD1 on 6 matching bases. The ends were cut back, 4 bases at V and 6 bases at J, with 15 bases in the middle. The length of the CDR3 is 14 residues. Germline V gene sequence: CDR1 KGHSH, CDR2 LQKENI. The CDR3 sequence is CASSQDRTIDGYTF. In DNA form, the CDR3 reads TGTGCCAGCTCACAAGACAGGACGATTGATGGCTACACCTTC.

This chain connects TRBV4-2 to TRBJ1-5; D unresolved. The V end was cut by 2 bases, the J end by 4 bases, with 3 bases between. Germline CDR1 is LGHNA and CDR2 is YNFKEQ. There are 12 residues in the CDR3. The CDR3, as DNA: TGTGCCAGCAGCCAACCTAATCAGCCCCAGCATTTT. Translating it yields CASSQPNQPQHF.

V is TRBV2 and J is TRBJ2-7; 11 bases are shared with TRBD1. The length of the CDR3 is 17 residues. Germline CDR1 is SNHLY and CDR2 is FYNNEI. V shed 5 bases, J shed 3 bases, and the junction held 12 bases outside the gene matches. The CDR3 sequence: CASSWPSIGTGGYEQYF. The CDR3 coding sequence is TGTGCCAGCAGTTGGCCCAGTATTGGGACAGGGGGCTACGAGCAGTACTTC.

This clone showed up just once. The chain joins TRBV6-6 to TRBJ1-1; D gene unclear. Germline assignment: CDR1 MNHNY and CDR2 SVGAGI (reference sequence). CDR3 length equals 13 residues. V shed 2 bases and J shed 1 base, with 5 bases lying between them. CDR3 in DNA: TGTGCCAGCAGTTACGAACAGAACACTGAAGCTTTCTTT. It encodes CASSYEQNTEAFF.

CDR3 sequence reads: CASSKETGNWRGYTF. In DNA form, the CDR3 reads TGTGCCAGCAGTAAAGAGACAGGAAACTGGAGGGGCTACACCTTC. The chain carries TRBV2 and TRBJ1-2; maybe TRBD1 (6 bases). V gave up 5 bases and J gave up 8 bases, with 21 bases separating them. Germline CDR1 reads SNHLY; CDR2 reads FYNNEI. The CDR3 is 15 amino acids.

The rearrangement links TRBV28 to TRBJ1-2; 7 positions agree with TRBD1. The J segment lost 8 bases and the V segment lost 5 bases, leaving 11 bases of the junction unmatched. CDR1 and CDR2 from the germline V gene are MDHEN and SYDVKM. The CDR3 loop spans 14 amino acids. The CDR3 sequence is CASSPPRDRGGYTF. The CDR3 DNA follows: TGTGCCAGCAGTCCCCCCCGGGACAGAGGGGGCTACACCTTC.

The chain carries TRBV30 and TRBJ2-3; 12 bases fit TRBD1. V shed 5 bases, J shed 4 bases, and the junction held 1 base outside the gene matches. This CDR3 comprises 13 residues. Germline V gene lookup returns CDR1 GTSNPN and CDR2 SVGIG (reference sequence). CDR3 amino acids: CAWGTGGADTQYF. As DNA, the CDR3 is TGTGCCTGGGGGACAGGGGGCGCAGATACGCAGTATTTT.

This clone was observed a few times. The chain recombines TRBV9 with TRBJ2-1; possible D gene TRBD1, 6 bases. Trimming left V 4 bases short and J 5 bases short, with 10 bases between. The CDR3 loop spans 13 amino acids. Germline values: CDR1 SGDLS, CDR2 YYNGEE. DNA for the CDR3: TGTGCCAGCAGCTCGACAGGACACAATGAGCAGTTCTTC. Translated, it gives CASSSTGHNEQFF.